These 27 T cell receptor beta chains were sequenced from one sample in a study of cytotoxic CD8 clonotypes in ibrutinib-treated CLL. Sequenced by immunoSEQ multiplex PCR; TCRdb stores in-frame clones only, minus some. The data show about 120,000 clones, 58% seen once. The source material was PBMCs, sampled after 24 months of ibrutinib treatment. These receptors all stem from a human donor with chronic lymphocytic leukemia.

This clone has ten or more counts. The CDR3 sequence: CSVAPGYTF. CDR3 coding DNA: TGCAGCGTTGCCCCTGGCTACACCTTC. The rearrangement links TRBV29-1 to TRBJ1-2; no definite D call. Germline V gene lookup returns CDR1 SQVTM and CDR2 ANQGSEA. The CDR3 length is 9 residues. Trimming removed 4 bases from V and 7 bases from J, with 4 bases in between.

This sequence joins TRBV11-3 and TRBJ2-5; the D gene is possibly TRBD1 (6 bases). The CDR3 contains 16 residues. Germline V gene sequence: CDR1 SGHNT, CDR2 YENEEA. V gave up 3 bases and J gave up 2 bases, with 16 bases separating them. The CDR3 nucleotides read TGTGCCAGCAGCTTTTCAGGGGTCTCCTTACAAGAGACCCAGTACTTC. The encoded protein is CASSFSGVSLQETQYF.

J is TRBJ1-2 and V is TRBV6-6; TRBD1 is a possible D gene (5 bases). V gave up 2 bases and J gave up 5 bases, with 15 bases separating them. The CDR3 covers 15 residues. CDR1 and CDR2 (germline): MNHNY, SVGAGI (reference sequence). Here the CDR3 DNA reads TGTGCCAGCAGTTACCCCCTCCAGGGTTGGTATGGCTACACCTTC. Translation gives CASSYPLQGWYGYTF.

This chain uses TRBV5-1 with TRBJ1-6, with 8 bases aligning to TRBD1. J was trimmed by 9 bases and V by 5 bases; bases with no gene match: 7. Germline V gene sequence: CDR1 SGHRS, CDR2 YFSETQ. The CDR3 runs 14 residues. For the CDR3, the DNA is TGCGCCAGCAGGCAGGACAGGGTGGTTTCACCCCTCCACTTT. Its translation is CASRQDRVVSPLHF.

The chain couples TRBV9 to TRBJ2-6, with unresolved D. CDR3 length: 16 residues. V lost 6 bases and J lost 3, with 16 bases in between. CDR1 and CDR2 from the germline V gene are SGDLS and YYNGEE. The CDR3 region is CASTVSGAGGANVLTF. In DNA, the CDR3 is TGTGCCAGCACCGTCTCGGGTGCCGGTGGGGCCAACGTCCTGACTTTC.

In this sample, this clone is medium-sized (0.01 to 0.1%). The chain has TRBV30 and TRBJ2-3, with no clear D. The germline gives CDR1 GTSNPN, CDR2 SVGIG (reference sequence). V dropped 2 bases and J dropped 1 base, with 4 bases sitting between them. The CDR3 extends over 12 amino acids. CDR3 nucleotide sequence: TGTGCCTGGAGTCACCGCACAGATACGCAGTATTTT. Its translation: CAWSHRTDTQYF.

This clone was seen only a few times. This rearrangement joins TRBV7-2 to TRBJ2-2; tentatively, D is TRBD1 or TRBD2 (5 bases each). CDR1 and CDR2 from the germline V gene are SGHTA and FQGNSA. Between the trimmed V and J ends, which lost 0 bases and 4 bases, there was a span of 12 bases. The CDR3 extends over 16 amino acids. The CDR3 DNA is TGTGCCAGCAGCTTAGCCCCAGGGACGCGCACCGGGGAGCTGTTTTTT. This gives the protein CASSLAPGTRTGELFF.

The CDR3 sequence: CASSAGGLSTDTQYF. The CDR3 DNA reads TGTGCCAGCAGCGCGGGGGGACTATCCACAGATACGCAGTATTTT. This chain joins TRBV9 and TRBJ2-3; 7 bases match TRBD2. With V trimmed by 3 bases and J by 2 bases, 6 bases remained unmatched. Germline V lookup: CDR1 SGDLS, CDR2 YYNGEE. The CDR3 has 15 residues.

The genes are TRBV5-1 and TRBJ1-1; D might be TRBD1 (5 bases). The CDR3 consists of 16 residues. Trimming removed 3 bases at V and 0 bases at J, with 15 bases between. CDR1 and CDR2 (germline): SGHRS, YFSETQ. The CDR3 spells CASSSTFRQMNTEAFF. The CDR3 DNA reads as TGCGCCAGCAGCTCCACCTTCCGACAGATGAACACTGAAGCTTTCTTT.

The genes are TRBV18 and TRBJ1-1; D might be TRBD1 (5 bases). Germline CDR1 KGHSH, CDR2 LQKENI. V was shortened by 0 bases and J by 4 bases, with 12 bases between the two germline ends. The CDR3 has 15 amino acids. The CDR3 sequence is CASSPPDSPRTEAFF. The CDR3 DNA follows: TGTGCCAGCTCACCACCCGACAGCCCGCGCACTGAAGCTTTCTTT.

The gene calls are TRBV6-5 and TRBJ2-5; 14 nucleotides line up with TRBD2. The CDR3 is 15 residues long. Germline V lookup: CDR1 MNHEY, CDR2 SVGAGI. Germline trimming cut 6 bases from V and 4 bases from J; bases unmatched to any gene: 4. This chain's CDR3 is CASRTSGGVGETQYF. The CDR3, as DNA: TGTGCCAGCAGGACTAGCGGGGGGGTCGGAGAGACCCAGTACTTC.

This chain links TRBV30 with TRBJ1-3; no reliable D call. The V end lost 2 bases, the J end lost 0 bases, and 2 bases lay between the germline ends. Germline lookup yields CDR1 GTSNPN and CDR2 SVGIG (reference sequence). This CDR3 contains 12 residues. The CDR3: CAWSISGNTIYF. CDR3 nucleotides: TGTGCCTGGAGTATCTCTGGAAACACCATATATTTT. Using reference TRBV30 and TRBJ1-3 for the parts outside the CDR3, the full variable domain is SQTIHQWPATLVQPVGSPLSLECTVEGTSNPNLYWYRQAAGRGLQLLFYSVGIGQISSEVPQNLSASRPQDRQFILSSKKLLLSDSGFYLCAWSISGNTIYFGEGSWLTVV.

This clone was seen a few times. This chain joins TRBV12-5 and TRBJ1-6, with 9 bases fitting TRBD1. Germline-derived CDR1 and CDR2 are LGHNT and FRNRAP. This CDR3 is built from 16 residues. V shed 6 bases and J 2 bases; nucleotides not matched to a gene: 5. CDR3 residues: CASGSDRGPYNSPLHF. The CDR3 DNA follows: TGTGCTAGTGGATCGGACAGGGGACCCTATAATTCACCCCTCCACTTT.

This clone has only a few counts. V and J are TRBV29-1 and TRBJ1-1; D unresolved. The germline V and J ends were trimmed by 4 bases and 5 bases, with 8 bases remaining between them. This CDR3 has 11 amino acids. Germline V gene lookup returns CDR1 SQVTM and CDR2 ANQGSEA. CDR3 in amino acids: CSVAHGTEAFF. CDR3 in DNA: TGCAGCGTTGCCCATGGGACTGAAGCTTTCTTT.

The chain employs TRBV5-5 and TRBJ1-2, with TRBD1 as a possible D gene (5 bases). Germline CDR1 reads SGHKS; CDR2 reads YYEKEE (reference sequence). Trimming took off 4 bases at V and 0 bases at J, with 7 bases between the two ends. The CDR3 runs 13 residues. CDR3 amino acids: CASSPDTNYGYTF. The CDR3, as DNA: TGTGCCAGCAGCCCGGACACTAACTATGGCTACACCTTC.

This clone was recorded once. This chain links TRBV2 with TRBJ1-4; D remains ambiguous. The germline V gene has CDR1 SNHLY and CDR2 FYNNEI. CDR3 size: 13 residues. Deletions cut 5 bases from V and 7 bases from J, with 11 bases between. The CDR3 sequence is CASSRGYLEKLFF. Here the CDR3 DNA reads TGTGCCAGCAGTAGAGGGTATCTTGAAAAACTGTTTTTT.

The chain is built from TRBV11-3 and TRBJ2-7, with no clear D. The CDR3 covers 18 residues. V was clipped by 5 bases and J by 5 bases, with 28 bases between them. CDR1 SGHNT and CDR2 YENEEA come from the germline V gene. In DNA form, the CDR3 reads TGTGCCAGCAGCCCCCAACCGTTCCGAAGACACGGGCAGCACGAGCAGTACTTC. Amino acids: CASSPQPFRRHGQHEQYF.

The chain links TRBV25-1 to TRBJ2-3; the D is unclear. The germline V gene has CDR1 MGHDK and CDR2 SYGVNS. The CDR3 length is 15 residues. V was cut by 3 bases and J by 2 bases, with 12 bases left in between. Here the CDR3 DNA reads TGTGCCAGCAGTGATCCGACAAAGTACACAGATACGCAGTATTTT. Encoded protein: CASSDPTKYTDTQYF.

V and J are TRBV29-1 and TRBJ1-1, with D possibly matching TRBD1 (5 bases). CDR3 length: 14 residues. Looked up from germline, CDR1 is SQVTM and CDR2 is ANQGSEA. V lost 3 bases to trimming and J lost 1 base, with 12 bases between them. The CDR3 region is CSVDGGVTNTEAFF. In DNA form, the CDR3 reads TGCAGCGTTGATGGAGGGGTTACGAACACTGAAGCTTTCTTT.

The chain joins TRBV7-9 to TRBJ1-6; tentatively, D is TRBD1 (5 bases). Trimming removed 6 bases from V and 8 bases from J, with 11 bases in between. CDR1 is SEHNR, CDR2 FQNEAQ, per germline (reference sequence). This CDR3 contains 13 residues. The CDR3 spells CASRRVGDSPLHF. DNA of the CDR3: TGTGCCAGCAGACGGGTAGGGGATTCACCCCTCCACTTT.

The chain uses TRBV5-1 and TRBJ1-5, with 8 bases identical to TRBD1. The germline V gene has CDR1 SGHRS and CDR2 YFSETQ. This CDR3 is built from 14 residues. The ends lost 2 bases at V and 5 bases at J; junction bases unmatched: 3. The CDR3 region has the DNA TGCGCCAGCAGCTTAACGGACAGGGATCAGCCCCAGCATTTT. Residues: CASSLTDRDQPQHF. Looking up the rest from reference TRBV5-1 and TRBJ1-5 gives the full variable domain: KAGVTQTPRYLIKTRGQQVTLSCSPISGHRSVSWYQQTPGQGLQFLFEYFSETQRNKGNFPGRFSGRQFSNSRSEMNVSTLELGDSALYLCASSLTDRDQPQHFGDGTRLSIL.

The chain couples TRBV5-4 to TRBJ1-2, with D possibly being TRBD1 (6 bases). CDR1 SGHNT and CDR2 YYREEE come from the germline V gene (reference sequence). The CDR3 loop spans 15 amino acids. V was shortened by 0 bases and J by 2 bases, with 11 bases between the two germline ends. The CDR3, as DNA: TGTGCCAGCAGCTTGGTTGGGGGGCAGAACTATGGCTACACCTTC. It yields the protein CASSLVGGQNYGYTF.

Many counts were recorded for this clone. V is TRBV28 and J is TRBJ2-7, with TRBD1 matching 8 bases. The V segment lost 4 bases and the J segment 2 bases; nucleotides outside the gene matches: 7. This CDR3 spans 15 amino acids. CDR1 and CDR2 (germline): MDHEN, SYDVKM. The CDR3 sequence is CASSSGQGRPYEQYF. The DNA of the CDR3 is TGTGCCAGCAGTTCAGGACAGGGAAGGCCCTACGAGCAGTACTTC.

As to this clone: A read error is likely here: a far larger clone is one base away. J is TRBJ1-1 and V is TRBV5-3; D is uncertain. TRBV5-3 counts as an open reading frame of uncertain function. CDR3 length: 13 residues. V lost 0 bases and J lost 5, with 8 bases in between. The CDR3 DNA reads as TGTGCCAGAAGCTTGGGATGGGTTACTGAAGCTTTCTTT. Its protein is CARSLGWVTEAFF.

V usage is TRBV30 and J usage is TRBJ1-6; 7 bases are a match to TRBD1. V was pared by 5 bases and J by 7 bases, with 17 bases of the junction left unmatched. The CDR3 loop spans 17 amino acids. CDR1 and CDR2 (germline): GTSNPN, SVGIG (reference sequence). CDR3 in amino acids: CAWDSSLTGSVNSPLHF. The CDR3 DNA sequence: TGTGCCTGGGACTCCTCCTTGACAGGGTCGGTAAATTCACCCCTCCACTTT.

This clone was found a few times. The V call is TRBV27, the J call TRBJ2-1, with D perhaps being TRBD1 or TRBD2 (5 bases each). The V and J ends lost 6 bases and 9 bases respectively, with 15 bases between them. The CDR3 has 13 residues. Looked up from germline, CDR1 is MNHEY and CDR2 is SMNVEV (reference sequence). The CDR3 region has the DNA TGTGCCAGCAGAGCCCCCGGGACGCGTGAGCAGTTCTTC. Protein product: CASRAPGTREQFF.

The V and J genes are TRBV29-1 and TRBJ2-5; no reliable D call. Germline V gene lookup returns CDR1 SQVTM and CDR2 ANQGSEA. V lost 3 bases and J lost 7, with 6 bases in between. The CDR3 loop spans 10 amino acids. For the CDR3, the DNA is TGCAGCGTTGAGTCGGGGACCCAGTACTTC. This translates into CSVESGTQYF.